This T cell receptor (beta chain) came from a study of control samples from healthy donors and cancer patients. The CDR3 runs 11 residues. Per the germline V gene, CDR1 is LGHDT and CDR2 is YNNKEL (reference sequence). V gave up 5 bases and J gave up 12 bases; unmatched junction bases: 6. Method: immunoSEQ multiplex PCR; TCRdb's copy keeps in-frame clones and lacks some. Of under 150,000 clones in the sample, around nine tenths are singletons; the top ten hold around 9%. Specimen: blood. This receptor was obtained from a middle-aged man in good health. The chain employs TRBV3-1 (or the pseudogene TRBV3-2) and TRBJ1-2; TRBD1 agrees at 7 bases. The CDR3 DNA reads as TGTGCCAGCAGCTCAGGGGGGAGGAACACCTTC. Translating it yields CASSSGGRNTF.